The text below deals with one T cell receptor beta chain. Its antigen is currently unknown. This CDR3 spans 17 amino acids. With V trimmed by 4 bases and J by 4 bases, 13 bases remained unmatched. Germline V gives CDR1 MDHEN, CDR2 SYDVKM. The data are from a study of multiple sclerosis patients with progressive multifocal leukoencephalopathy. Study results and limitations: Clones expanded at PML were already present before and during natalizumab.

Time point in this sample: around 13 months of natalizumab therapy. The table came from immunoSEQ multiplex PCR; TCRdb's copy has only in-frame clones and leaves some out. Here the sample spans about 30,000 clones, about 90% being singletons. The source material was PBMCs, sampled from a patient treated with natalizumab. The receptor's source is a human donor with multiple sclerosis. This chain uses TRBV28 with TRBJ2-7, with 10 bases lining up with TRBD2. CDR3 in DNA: TGTGCCAGCAGTTCCCGAGAGTACGGGACTAGCGTTTACGAGCAGTACTTC. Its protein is CASSSREYGTSVYEQYF. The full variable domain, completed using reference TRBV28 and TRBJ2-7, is DVKVTQSSRYLVKRTGEKVFLECVQDMDHENMFWYRQDPGLGLRLIYFSYDVKMKEKGDIPEGYSVSREKKERFSLILESASTNQTSMYLCASSSREYGTSVYEQYFGPGTRLTVT.